Here is one TCR beta chain with its context. The clone's antigen remains unknown. The input lacks base qualities; no much larger clone sits a single base away. This specimen belongs to a study of T cell responses to AZD1222 COVID-19 vaccine (dated by TCRdb to the early 2020s). With respect to the entire study: AZD1222 recipients with second doses at about 4 weeks or about 12 weeks were pooled, because spike-specific TCR depth and breadth did not differ between schedules. A total of 240 or so trial participants underwent TCR sequencing, of whom more than 200 had received two doses of AZD1222 and 26 had received two doses of the MenACWY control vaccine. Trial participants were enrolled by age into subgroups of 18-55, 56-69 and 70-plus years, and around 150, 29 and 61 TCR-sequenced participants, respectively, were included in these subgroups. The investigation overall reported the following: Participants were mostly white British and included more females than males, and it was suggested by the authors that clonal diversity may have been underestimated. Only 5 to 7 AZD1222 recipients were SARS-CoV-2 seropositive at baseline, limiting conclusions about previously exposed vaccinees. The 56-69-year group was small, and its depth increase did not reach significance, likely because of low power. Because no samples from the day 14 peak response were available, repertoires could be characterized only after the peak T cell response. Reportedly, close to half of the unique spike-specific TCRs recognized epitopes lying outside the regions that are mutated in the B.1.351 and B.1.1.7 variants. The whole spike protein was spanned by vaccine-associated CD4 TCRs, and dominant responses were seen in regions 160-218 and 743-854. After two AZD1222 doses, both the breadth and the depth of spike-specific TCRs were significantly higher than at day 0 and than in MenACWY recipients.

The time point label corresponds to: baseline before first vaccination. Vaccinee samples were obtained from the UK trials COV001 and COV002, which included a single-blind randomized controlled phase 2/3 trial of AZD1222 (ChAdOx1 nCoV-19) in healthy adults. For TCRbeta chain sequencing, PBMC samples from trial participants were taken at day 0 and at day 28 after the second dose. The CDR3 regions of human TCRbeta chains were analyzed by immunosequencing. Per the authors' processing: TCRs in the repertoires were matched against a reference library of SARS-CoV-2-specific TCRs that had been generated with the MIRA antigen-specificity platform. Breadth was defined as the fraction of unique TCRs that were SARS-CoV-2-associated. Depth was defined as the fraction of total T cells that were SARS-CoV-2-associated. Each spike-specific TCR was assigned to its reactive spike region and to a CD4 or CD8 class using the MIRA data. Log10-transformed breadth and depth values were compared by one-way ANOVA with Sidak's multiple comparisons tests. TCRdb re-hosts the immuneACCESS table, in-frame sequences only. Its copies lack some clones; in the studies checked, an unresolved V gene accounts for under half of them, and the cause for the rest is not known. Clone size and V and J calls were adopted from that table, with D and trimming inferred from the DNA. The sample contains roughly 120,000 clones, 88% of them found a single time. The ten largest account for 4% to 4.5% of the sample.

After removal of 3 bases from V and 5 bases from J, the junction retains 3 bases not matched to a gene. Per the germline V gene (reference sequence), LNHDA is the CDR1 and SQIVND is the CDR2. The CDR3, cysteine through phenylalanine, is 15 amino acids long. Solely the CDR3 DNA is kept, with 45 bases framed from the first base. Sequenced here: peripheral blood, sampled on day 0 of AZD1222 vaccination. The chain joins TRBV19 to TRBJ2-3; 12 junctional bases match TRBD2. The TCR sequence derives from an adult in good health. In nucleotides, the sequence is TGTGCCAGTAGTATGCTAGCGGGAGGGCGAGATACGCAGTATTTT. This yields the protein CASSMLAGGRDTQYF.